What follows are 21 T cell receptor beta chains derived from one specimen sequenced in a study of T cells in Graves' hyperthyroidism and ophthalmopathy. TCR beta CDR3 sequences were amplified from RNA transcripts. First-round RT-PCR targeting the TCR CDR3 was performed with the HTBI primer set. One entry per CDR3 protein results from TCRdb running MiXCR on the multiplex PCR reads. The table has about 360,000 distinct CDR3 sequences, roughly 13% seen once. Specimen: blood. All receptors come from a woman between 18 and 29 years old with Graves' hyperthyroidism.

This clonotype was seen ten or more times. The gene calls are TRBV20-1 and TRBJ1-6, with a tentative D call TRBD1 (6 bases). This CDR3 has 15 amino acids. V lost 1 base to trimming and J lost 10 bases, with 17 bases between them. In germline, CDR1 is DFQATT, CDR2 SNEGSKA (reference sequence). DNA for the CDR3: TGCAGTGCTAGAGGTGCAGGGGAGCGAGCGTCACCCCTCCACTTT. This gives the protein CSARGAGERASPLHF.

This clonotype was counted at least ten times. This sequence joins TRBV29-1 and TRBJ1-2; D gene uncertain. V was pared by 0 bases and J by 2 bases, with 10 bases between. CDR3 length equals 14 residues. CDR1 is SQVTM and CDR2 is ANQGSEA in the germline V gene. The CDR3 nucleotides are TGCAGCGTTGAAGATAGGACGGTGAACTATGGCTACACCTTC. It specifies CSVEDRTVNYGYTF.

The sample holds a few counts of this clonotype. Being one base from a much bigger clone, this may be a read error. CDR3 amino acids: CAWRSGGSYEQYF. The CDR3 DNA follows: TGTGCCTGGAGAAGCGGGGGCTCCTACGAGCAGTACTTC. The chain has TRBV30 and TRBJ2-7; 8 bases match TRBD2. From germline, CDR1 is GTSNPN and CDR2 SVGIG (reference sequence). The CDR3 length is 13 residues. Germline trimming cut 3 bases from V and 0 bases from J; bases unmatched to any gene: 1.

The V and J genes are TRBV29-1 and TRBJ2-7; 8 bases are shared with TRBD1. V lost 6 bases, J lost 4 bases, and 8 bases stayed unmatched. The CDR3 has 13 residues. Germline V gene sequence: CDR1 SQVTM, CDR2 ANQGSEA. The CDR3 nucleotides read TGCAGCGTGGCCAGGGGGCCGGGATACGAGCAGTACTTC. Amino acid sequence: CSVARGPGYEQYF.

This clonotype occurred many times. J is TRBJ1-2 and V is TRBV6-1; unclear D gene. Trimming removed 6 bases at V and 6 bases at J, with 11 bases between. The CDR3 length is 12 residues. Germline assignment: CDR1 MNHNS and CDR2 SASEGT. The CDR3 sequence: CASSGDLNGYTF. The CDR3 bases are TGTGCCAGCAGCGGTGATCTGAATGGCTACACCTTC.

CDR3 amino acids: CASRRQDHYEQYF. The CDR3 DNA reads TGTGCCAGCAGGCGACAGGACCACTACGAGCAGTACTTC. The chain combines TRBV6-1 with TRBJ2-7, with D tentatively TRBD1 (6 bases). Germline V gene sequence: CDR1 MNHNS, CDR2 SASEGT. CDR3 length: 13 residues. V was shortened by 6 bases and J by 3 bases, with 12 bases between the two germline ends.

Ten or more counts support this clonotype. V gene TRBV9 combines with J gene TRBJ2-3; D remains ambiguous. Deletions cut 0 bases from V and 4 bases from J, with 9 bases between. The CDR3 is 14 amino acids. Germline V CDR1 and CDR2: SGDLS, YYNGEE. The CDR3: CASSVDLGSDTQYF. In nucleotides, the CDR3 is TGTGCCAGCAGCGTAGATTTAGGGTCAGATACGCAGTATTTT.

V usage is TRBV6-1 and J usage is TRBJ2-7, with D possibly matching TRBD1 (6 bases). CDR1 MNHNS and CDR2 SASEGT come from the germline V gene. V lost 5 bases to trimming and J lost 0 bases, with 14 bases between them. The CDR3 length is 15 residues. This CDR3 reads CASSLTGPLSYEQYF. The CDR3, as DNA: TGTGCCAGCAGTTTAACAGGGCCCCTCTCCTACGAGCAGTACTTC.

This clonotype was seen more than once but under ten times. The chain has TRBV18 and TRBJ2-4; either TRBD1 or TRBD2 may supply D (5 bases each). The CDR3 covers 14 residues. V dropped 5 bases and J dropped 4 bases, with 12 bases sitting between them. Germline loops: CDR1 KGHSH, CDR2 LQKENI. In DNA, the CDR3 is TGTGCCAGCTCATCCGGGGCAGTTAAAAACATTCAGTACTTC. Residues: CASSSGAVKNIQYF. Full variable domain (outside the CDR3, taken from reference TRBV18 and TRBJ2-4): NAGVMQNPRHLVRRRGQEARLRCSPMKGHSHVYWYRQLPEEGLKFMVYLQKENIIDESGMPKERFSAEFPKEGPSILRIQQVVRGDSAAYFCASSSGAVKNIQYFGAGTRLSVL.

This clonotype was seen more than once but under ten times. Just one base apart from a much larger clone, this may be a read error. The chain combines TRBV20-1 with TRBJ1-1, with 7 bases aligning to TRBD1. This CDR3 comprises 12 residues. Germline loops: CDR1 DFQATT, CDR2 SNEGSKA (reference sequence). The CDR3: CSAPDRATEASF. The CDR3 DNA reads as TGCAGTGCTCCCGACAGGGCGACTGAAGCTTCCTTT.

CDR3 sequence (DNA): TGTGCCAGCAGCCAAGATCCTCTAGCGGGGGAAGAGACCCAGTACTTC. Its translation is CASSQDPLAGEETQYF. The chain employs TRBV4-2 and TRBJ2-5, with 10 bases matching TRBD2. In germline, CDR1 is LGHNA, CDR2 YNFKEQ. V lost 0 bases and J lost 3; bases outside the gene matches: 4. The CDR3 contains 16 residues.

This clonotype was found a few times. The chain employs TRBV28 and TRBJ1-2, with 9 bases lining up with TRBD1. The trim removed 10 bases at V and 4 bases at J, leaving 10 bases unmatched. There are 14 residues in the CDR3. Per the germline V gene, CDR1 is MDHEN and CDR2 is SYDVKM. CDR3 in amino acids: CANSLSDRGYGYTF. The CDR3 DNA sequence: TGTGCCAACAGCCTCTCGGACAGGGGCTATGGCTACACCTTC.

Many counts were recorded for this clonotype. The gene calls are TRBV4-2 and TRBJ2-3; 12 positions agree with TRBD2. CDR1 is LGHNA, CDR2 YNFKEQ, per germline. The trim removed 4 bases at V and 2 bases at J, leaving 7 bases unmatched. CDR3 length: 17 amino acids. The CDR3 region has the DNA TGTGCCAGCAGCCCGCTAGCGGGGGGGCGTGTCACAGATACGCAGTATTTT. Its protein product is CASSPLAGGRVTDTQYF.

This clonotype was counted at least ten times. DNA of the CDR3: TGTGCCAGCAACCCCGGGACACCAGCCGGGGATGAGCAGTTCTTC. Its protein is CASNPGTPAGDEQFF. This chain joins TRBV28 and TRBJ2-1; D is perhaps TRBD1 (6 bases). CDR1 and CDR2 (germline): MDHEN, SYDVKM. V was trimmed by 7 bases and J by 8 bases, leaving 21 bases between them. This CDR3 is 15 amino acids long.

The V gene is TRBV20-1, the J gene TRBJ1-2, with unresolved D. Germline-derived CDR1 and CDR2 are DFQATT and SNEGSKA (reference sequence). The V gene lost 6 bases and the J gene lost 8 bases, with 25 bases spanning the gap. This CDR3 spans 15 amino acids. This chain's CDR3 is CSATPISGPREGYTF. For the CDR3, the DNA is TGCAGTGCCACGCCAATTTCCGGGCCCCGGGAGGGCTACACCTTC.

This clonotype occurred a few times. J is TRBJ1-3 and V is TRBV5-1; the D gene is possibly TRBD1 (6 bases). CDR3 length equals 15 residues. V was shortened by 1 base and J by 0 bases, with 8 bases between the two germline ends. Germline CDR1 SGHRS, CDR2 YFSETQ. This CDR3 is CASSLWDNSGNTIYF. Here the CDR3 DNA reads TGCGCCAGCAGCTTGTGGGACAACTCTGGAAACACCATATATTTT.

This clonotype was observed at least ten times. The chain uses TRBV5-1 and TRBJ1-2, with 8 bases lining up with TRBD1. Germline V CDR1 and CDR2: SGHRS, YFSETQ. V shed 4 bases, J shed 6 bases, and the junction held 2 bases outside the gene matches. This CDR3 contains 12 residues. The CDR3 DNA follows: TGCGCCAGCAGCCCACAGGGGGATGGCTACACCTTC. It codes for CASSPQGDGYTF.

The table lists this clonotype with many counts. CDR3 nucleotide sequence: TGTGCCAGCAGCCAAGAACAGGGGGCGAATGAAGCTTTCTTT. Its protein is CASSQEQGANEAFF. The V and J genes are TRBV3-1 and TRBJ1-1; 9 positions match TRBD1. The CDR3 consists of 14 residues. Germline V gene data show CDR1 as LGHDT and CDR2 as YNNKEL (reference sequence). The V and J ends lost 0 bases and 7 bases, in that order; junction bases with no gene match: 3.

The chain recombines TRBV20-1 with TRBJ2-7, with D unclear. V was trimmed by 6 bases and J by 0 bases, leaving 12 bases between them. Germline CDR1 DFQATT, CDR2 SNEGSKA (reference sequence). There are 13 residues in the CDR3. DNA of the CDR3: TGCAGTGCACGCCAAACTCCCTCCTACGAGCAGTACTTC. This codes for CSARQTPSYEQYF.

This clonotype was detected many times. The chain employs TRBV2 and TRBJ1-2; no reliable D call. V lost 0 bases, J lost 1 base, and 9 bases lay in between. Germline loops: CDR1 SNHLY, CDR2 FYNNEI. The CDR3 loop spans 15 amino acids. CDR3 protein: CASSEALQDNYGYTF. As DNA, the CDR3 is TGTGCCAGCAGTGAAGCGCTTCAAGATAACTATGGCTACACCTTC.

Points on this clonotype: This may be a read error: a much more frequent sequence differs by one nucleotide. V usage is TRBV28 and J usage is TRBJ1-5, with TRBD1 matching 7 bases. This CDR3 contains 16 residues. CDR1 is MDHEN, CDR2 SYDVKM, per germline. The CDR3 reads CTSSHTRGGGNQPQHF. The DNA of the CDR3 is TGTACCAGCAGTCATACCAGGGGGGGCGGCAATCAGCCCCAGCATTTT.